Sequencing of this T cell receptor beta chain was carried out in a study of shared clonotypes between healthy human individuals. Broader study findings: Collection of samples was limited to blood; tissue repertoires likely differ.

A note on this clone: What it binds is not known.

The table came from immunoSEQ multiplex PCR; TCRdb's copy has only in-frame clones and leaves some out. The repertoire consists of about 480,000 clones, with over 60% occurring once and the leading ten covering approximately 12%. This receptor was taken from a woman between 35 and 50 years old in good health. Some clones in this sample may be carry-over from other donors' samples. The sample consisted of PBMCs.

The CDR3 nucleotides read TGTGCCAGCAGCCCCTACCGACAGGGTGGATCAGCTTTCTTT. Its protein is CASSPYRQGGSAFF. The chain carries TRBV11-2 and TRBJ1-1; 7 nucleotides agree with TRBD1. The V gene's germline CDR1 is SGHAT and CDR2 FQNNGV. There are 14 residues in the CDR3. V shed 5 bases, J shed 10 bases, and the junction held 13 bases outside the gene matches.